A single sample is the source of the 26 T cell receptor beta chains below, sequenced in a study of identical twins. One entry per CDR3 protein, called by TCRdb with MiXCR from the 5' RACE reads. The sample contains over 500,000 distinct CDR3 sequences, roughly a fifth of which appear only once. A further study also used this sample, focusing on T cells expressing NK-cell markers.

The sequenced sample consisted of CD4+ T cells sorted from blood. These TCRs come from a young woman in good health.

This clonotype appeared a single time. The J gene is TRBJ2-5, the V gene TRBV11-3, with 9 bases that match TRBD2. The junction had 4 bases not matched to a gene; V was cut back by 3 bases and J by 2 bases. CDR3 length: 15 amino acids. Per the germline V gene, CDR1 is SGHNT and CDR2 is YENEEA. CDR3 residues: CASSFGAGGQETQYF. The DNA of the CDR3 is TGTGCCAGCAGCTTTGGTGCGGGGGGGCAAGAGACCCAGTACTTC.

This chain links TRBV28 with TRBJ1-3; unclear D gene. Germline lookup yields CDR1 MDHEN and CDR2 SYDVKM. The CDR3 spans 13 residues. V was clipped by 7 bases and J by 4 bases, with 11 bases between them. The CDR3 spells CASKTGYGNTIYF. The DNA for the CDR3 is TGTGCCAGCAAGACTGGCTACGGAAACACCATATATTTT.

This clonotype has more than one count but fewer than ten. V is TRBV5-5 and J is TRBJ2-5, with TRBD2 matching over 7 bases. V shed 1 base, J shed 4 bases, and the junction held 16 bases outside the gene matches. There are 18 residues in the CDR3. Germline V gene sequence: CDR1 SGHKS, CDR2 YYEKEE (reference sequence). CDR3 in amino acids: CASSLFRSSGAIRETQYF. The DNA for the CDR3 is TGTGCCAGCAGCTTGTTTAGGTCTAGCGGCGCAATAAGAGAGACCCAGTACTTC.

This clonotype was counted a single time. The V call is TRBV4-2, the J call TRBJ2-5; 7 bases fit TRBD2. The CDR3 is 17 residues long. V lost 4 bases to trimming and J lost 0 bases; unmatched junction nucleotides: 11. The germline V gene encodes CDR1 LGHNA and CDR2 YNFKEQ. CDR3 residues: CASSPTWGGGNQETQYF. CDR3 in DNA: TGTGCCAGCAGCCCGACTTGGGGGGGGGGAAACCAAGAGACCCAGTACTTC.

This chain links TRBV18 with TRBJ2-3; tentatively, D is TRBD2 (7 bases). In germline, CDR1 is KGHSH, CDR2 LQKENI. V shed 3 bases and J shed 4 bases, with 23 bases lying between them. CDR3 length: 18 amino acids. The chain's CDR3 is CASSPTGGQVLRADTQYF. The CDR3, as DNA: TGTGCCAGCTCACCTACGGGGGGCCAAGTTCTACGGGCAGATACGCAGTATTTT.

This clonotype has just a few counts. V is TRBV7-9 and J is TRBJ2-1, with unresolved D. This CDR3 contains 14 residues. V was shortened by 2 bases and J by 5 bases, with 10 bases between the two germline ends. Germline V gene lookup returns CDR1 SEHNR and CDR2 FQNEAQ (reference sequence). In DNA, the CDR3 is TGTGCCAGCAGCTTAACTGTAAGCCACAATGAGCAGTTCTTC. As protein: CASSLTVSHNEQFF.

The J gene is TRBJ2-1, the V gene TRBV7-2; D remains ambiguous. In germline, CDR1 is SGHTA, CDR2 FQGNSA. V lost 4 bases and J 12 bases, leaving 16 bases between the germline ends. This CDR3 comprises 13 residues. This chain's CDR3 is CASSWSRVIGQFF. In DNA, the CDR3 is TGTGCCAGCAGCTGGAGCCGAGTAATCGGGCAGTTCTTC.

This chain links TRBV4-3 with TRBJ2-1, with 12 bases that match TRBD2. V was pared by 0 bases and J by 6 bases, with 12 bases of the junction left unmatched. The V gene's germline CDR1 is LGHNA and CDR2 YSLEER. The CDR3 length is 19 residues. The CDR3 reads CASSQDVFRTSGISNEQFF. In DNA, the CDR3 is TGCGCCAGCAGCCAAGATGTATTCAGGACTAGCGGGATTAGCAATGAGCAGTTCTTC.

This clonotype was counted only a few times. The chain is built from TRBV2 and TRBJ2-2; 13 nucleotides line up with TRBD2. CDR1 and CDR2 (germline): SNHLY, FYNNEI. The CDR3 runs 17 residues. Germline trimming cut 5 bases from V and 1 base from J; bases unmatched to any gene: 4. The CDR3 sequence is CASSYRTSGRNTGELFF. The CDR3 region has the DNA TGTGCCAGCAGTTATAGGACTAGCGGGAGGAACACCGGGGAGCTGTTTTTT.

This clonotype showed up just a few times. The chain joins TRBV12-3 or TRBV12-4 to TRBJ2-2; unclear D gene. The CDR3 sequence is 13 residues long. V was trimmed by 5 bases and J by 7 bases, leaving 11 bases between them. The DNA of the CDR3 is TGTGCCAGCAGTCCCTGGGTGGGCGGGGAGCTGTTTTTT. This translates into CASSPWVGGELFF.

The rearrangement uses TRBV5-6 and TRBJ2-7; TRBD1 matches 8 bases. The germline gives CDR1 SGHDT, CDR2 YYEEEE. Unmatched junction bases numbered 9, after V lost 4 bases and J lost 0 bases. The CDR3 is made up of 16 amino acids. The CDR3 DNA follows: TGTGCCAGCAGCCTGAGGACAGGGTCCCACTCCTACGAGCAGTACTTC. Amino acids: CASSLRTGSHSYEQYF.

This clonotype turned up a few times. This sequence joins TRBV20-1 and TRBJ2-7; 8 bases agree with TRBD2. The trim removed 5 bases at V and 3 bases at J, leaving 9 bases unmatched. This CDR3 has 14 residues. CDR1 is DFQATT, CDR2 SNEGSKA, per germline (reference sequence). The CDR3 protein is CSALRTSSSYEQYF. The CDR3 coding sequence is TGCAGTGCTTTAAGGACTAGCTCAAGCTACGAGCAGTACTTC.

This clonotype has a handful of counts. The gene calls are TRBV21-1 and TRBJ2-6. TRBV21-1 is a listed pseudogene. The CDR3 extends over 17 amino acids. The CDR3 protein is CASSRRFRFSGANVLTF. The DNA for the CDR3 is TGTGCCAGCAGCCGGCGGTTCCGGTTCTCTGGGGCCAACGTCCTGACTTTC.

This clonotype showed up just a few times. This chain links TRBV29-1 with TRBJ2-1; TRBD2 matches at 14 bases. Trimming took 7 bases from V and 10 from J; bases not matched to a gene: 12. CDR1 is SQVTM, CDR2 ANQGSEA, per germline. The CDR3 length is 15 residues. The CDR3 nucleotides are TGCAGCGCTGCGACTAGCGGGAGGGCCTGGAGGGAGCAGTTCTTC. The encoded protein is CSAATSGRAWREQFF.

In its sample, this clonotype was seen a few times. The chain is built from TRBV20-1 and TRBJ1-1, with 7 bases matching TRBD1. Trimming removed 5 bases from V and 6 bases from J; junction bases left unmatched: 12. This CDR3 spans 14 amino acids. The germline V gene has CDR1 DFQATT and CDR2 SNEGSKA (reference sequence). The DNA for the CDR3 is TGCAGTGCTGGACCCGGGACAGTCTCACCTGAAGCTTTCTTT. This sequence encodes CSAGPGTVSPEAFF.

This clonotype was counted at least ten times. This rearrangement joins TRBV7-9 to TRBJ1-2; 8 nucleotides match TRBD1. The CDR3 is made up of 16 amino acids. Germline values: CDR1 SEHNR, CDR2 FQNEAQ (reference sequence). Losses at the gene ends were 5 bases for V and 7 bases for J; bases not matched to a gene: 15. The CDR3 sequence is CASSPAAGRGRTGYTF. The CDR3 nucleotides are TGTGCCAGCAGCCCGGCGGCGGGCAGGGGGCGAACTGGCTACACCTTC. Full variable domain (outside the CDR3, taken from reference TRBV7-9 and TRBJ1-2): DTGVSQNPRHKITKRGQNVTFRCDPISEHNRLYWYRQTLGQGPEFLTYFQNEAQLEKSRLLSDRFSAERPKGSFSTLEIQRTEQGDSAMYLCASSPAAGRGRTGYTFGSGTRLTVV.

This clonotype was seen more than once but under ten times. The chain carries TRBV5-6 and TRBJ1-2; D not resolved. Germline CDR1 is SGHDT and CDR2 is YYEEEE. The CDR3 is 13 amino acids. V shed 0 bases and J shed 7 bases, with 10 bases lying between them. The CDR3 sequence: CASSLGPLGGYTF. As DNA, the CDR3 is TGTGCCAGCAGCTTGGGACCTCTCGGTGGCTACACCTTC. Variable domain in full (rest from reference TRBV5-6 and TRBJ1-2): DAGVTQSPTHLIKTRGQQVTLRCSPKSGHDTVSWYQQALGQGPQFIFQYYEEEERQRGNFPDRFSGHQFPNYSSELNVNALLLGDSALYLCASSLGPLGGYTFGSGTRLTVV.

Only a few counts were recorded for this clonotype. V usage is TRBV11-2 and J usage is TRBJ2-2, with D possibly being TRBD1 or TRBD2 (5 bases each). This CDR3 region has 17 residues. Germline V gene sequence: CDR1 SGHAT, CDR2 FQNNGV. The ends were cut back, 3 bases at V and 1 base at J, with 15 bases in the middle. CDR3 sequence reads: CASSFRSGTRNTGELFF. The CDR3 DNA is TGTGCCAGCAGCTTTCGGTCCGGGACCAGGAACACCGGGGAGCTGTTTTTT.

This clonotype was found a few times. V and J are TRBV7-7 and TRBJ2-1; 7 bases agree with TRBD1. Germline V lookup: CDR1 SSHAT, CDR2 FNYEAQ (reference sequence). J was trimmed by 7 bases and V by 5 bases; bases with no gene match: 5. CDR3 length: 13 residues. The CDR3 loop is CASSRDRENEQFF. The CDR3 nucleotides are TGTGCCAGCAGCCGTGACAGGGAAAATGAGCAGTTCTTC. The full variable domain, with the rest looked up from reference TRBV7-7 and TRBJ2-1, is GAGVSQSPRYKVTKRGQDVTLRCDPISSHATLYWYQQALGQGPEFLTYFNYEAQPDKSGLPSDRFSAERPEGSISTLTIQRTEQRDSAMYRCASSRDRENEQFFGPGTRLTVL.

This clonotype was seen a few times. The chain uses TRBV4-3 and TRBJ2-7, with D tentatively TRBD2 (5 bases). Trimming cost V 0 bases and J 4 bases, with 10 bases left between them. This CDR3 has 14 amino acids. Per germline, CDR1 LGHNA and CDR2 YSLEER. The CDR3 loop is CASSQDRTGYEQYF. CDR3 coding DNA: TGCGCCAGCAGCCAAGACCGGACTGGATACGAGCAGTACTTC.

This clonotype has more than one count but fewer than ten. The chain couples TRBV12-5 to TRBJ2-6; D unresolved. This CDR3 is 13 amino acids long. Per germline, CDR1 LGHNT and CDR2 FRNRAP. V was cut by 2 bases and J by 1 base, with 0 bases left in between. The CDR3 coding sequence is TGTGCTAGTGGTTTGTCTGGGGCCAACGTCCTGACTTTC. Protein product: CASGLSGANVLTF.

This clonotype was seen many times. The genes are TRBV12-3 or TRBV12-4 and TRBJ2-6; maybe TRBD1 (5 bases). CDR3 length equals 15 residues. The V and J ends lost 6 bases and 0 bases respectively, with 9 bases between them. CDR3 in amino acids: CASRLRDSGANVLTF. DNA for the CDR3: TGTGCCAGCAGGCTCAGGGACTCTGGGGCCAACGTCCTGACTTTC.

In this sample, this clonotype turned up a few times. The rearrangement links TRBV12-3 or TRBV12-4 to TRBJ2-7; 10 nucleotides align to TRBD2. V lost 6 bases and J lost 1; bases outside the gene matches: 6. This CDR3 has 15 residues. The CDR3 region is CASRVASGGSYEQYF. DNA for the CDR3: TGTGCCAGCAGGGTAGCTAGCGGGGGTTCCTACGAGCAGTACTTC.

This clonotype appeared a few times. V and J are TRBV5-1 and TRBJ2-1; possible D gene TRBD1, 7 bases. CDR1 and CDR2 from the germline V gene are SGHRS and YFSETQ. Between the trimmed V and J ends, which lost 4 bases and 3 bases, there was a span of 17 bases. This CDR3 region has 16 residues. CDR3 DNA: TGCGCCAGCAGCCCCCCCGGGGGACAGATCTACAATGAGCAGTTCTTC. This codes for CASSPPGGQIYNEQFF.

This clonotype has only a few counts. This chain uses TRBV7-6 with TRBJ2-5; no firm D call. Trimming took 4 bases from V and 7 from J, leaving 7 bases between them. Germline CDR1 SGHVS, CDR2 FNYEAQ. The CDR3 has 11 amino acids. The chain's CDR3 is CASSSTLTQYF. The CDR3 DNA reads TGTGCCAGCAGCTCGACCTTGACCCAGTACTTC.

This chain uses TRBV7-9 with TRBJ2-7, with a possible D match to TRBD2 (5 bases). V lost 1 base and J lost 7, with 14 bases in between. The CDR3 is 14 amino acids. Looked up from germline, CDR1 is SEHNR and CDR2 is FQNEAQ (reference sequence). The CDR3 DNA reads TGTGCCAGCAGCTTAGAAGCCTCTTCGGGGGAGCAGTACTTC. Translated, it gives CASSLEASSGEQYF.